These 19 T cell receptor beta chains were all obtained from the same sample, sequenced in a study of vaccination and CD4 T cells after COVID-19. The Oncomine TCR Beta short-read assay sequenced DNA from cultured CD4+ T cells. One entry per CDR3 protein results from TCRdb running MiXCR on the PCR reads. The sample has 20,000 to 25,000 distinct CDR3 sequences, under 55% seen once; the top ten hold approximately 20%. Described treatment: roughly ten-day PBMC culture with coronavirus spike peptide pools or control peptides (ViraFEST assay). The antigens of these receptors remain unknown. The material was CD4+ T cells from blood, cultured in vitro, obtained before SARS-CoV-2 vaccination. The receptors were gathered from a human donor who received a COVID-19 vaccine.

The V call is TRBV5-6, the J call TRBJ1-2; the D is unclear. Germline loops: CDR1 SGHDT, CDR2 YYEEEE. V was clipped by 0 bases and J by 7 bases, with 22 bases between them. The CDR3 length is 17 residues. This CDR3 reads CASSLVVGARAWSGYTF. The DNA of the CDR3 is TGTGCCAGCAGCTTGGTAGTTGGAGCCCGGGCGTGGAGTGGCTACACCTTC.

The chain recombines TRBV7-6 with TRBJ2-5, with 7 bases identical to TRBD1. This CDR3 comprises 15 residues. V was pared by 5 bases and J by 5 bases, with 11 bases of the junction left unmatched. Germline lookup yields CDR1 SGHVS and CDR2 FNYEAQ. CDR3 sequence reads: CASSRTGATVETQYF. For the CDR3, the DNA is TGTGCCAGCAGCCGGACAGGAGCGACGGTGGAGACCCAGTACTTC.

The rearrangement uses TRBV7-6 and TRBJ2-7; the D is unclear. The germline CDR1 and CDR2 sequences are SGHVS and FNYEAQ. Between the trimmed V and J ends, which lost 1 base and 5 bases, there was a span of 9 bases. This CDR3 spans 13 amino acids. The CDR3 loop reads CASSLGKGNEQYF. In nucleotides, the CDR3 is TGTGCCAGCAGCTTAGGTAAAGGGAACGAGCAGTACTTC.

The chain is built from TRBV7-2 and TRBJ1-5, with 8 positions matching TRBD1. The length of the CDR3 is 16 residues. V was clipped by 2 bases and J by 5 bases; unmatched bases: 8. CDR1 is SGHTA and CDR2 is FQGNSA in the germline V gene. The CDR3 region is CASSLSSRGRDQPQHF. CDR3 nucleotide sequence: TGTGCCAGCAGCTTAAGTTCCAGGGGGCGCGATCAGCCCCAGCATTTT.

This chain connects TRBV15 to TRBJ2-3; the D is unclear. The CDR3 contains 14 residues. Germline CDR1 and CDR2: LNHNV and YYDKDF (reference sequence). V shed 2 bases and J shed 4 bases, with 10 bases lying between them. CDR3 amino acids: CATSRSSDADTQYF. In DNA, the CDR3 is TGTGCCACCAGCAGATCGTCGGATGCAGATACGCAGTATTTT.

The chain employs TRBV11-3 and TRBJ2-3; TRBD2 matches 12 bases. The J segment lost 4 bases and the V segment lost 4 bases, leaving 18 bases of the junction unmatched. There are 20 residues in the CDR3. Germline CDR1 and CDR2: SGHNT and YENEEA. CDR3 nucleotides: TGTGCCAGCAGCTCATTCCTTCGGCTAGCGGGGGGGATGTATCCAGATACGCAGTATTTT. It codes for CASSSFLRLAGGMYPDTQYF.

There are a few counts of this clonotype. CDR3 in amino acids: CASSSDRNQPQHF. In DNA, the CDR3 is TGTGCCAGCAGTTCCGACCGCAATCAGCCCCAGCATTTT. The rearrangement uses TRBV6-5 and TRBJ1-5, with D unclear. Germline-derived CDR1 and CDR2 are MNHEY and SVGAGI. This CDR3 contains 13 residues. Trimming pared 4 bases from V and 2 bases from J, leaving 6 bases between.

The CDR3 protein is CASSLASDSIEQYF. CDR3 coding DNA: TGCGCCAGCAGCTTGGCCTCCGACAGTATCGAGCAGTACTTC. V usage is TRBV5-1 and J usage is TRBJ2-7, with D perhaps TRBD1 (5 bases). The germline V and J ends were trimmed by 0 bases and 6 bases, with 13 bases remaining between them. The length of the CDR3 is 14 residues. Per the germline V gene, CDR1 is SGHRS and CDR2 is YFSETQ.

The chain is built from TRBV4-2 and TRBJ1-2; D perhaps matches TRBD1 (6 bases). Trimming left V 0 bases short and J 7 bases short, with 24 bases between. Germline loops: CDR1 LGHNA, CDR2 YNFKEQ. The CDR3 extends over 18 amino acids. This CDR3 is CASSQEMGLLRGGGGYTF. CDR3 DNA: TGTGCCAGCAGCCAAGAAATGGGACTCTTGAGGGGGGGAGGTGGCTACACCTTC.

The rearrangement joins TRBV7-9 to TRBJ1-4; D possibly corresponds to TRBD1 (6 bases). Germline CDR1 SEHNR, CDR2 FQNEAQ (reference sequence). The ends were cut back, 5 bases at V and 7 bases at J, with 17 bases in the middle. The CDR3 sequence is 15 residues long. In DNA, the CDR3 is TGTGCCAGCAGCCGGACAGAGTTTGGTGGTGAAAAACTGTTTTTT. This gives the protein CASSRTEFGGEKLFF.

In DNA, the CDR3 is TGTGCCAGCAGCCCTGACAGGGGGCAGGGAGATACGCAGTATTTT. Encoded protein: CASSPDRGQGDTQYF. The chain has TRBV4-2 and TRBJ2-3; TRBD1 aligns across 10 bases. J lost 5 bases, V lost 4 bases, and 6 bases had no gene match. CDR1 LGHNA and CDR2 YNFKEQ come from the germline V gene. The CDR3 covers 15 residues.

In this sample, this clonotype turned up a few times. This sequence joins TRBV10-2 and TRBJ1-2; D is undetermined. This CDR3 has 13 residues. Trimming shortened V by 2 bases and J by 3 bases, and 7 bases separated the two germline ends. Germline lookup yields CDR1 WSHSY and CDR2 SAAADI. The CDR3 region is CASSEETDYGYTF. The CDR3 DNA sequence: TGCGCCAGCAGTGAGGAAACGGACTATGGCTACACCTTC.

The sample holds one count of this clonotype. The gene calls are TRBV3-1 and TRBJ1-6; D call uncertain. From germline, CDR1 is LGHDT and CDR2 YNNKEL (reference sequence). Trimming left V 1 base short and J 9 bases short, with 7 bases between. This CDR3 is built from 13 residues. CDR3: CASSQVGGSPLHF. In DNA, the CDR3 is TGTGCCAGCAGCCAAGTAGGTGGTTCACCCCTCCACTTT.

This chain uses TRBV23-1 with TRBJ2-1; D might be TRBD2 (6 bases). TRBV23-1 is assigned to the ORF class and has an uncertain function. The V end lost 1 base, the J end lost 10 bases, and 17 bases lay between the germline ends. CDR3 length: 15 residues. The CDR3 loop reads CASSQWGRGSGEQFF. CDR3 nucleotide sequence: TGCGCCAGCAGTCAATGGGGCCGGGGGAGCGGCGAGCAGTTCTTC.

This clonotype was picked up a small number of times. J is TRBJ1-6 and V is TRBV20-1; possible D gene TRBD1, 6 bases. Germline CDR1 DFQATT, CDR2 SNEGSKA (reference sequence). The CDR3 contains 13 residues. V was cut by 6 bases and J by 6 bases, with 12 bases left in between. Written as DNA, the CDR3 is TGCAGTGCCGAGGGGACACCTAATTCACCCCTCCACTTT. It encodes CSAEGTPNSPLHF.

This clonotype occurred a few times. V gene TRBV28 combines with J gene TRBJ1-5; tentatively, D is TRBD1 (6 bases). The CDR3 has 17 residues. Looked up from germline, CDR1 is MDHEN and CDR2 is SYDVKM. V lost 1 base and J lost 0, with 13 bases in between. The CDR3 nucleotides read TGTGCCAGCAGTTTATCAGGACAGCCCTTTAGCAATCAGCCCCAGCATTTT. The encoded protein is CASSLSGQPFSNQPQHF.

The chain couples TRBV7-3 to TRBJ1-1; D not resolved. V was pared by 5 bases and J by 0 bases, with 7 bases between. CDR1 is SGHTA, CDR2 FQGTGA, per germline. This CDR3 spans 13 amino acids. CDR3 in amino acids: CASSRLVNTEAFF. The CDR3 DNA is TGTGCCAGCAGCCGCTTGGTGAACACTGAAGCTTTCTTT. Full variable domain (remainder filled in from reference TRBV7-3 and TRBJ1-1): GAGVSQTPSNKVTEKGKYVELRCDPISGHTALYWYRQSLGQGPEFLIYFQGTGAADDSGLPNDRFFAVRPEGSVSTLKIQRTERGDSAVYLCASSRLVNTEAFFGQGTRLTVV.

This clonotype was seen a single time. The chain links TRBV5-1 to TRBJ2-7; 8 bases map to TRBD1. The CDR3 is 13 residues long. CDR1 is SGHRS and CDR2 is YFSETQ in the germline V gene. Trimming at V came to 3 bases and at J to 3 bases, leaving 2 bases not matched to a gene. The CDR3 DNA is TGCGCCAGCAGCTCGGACAGGGTCTACGAGCAGTACTTC. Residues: CASSSDRVYEQYF.

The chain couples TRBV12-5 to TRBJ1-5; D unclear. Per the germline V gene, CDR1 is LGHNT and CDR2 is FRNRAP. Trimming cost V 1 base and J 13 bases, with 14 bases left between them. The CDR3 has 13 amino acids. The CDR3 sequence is CASGLDSSDPQHF. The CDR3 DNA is TGTGCTAGTGGTTTGGACAGCTCGGACCCGCAGCATTTT. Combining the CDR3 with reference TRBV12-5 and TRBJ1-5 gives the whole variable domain DARVTQTPRHKVTEMGQEVTMRCQPILGHNTVFWYRQTMMQGLELLAYFRNRAPLDDSGMPKDRFSAEMPDATLATLKIQPSEPRDSAVYFCASGLDSSDPQHFGDGTRLSIL.